This TCR beta chain was recorded in a study of cytomegalovirus exposure and HLA in healthy donors. On the study more broadly: Unique TCR beta sequences numbering around 110 million came from some 200 million T cells in an earlier analysis.

Unrecorded immune exposure was likely among donors, who were nominally healthy when sampled. Judged by abundance, this clone is medium-sized. The antigen is unknown. Vbeta (60) and Jbeta (13) primers were used in the PCR. Here immunoSEQ multiplex PCR was the method, and the copy in TCRdb shows in-frame clones only, minus some. The sample includes about 98,000 clones, roughly two thirds of them seen just once. This CDR3 has 15 residues. Germline lookup yields CDR1 LGHNA and CDR2 YNFKEQ. After removal of 4 bases from V and 8 bases from J, the junction contained 8 bases not matched to a gene. Study outcomes and limitations: Both high specificity and high sensitivity reportedly marked the classifier's diagnosis of cytomegalovirus status. TCR beta sequences reportedly predicted the HLA-A and HLA-B alleles of most subjects accurately.

Sequencing was done on a sample of PBMCs. The clonotype was recovered from a female donor in good health and CMV-seronegative. The genes are TRBV4-2 and TRBJ2-4; 10 bases fit TRBD2. The CDR3 spells CASSPSSGSVDIQYF. The CDR3 bases are TGTGCCAGCAGCCCATCTAGCGGGAGCGTAGACATTCAGTACTTC.